This TCR beta chain was retrieved from a study of Ad26.COV2.S vaccination and SARS-CoV-2 variants. Study in general: Ad26.COV2.S shots went into the muscle once or twice, 56 days apart.

The ends were cut back, 1 base at V and 1 base at J, with 8 bases in the middle. Germline V gene sequence: CDR1 SGHRS, CDR2 YFSETQ. The CDR3 contains 14 residues. Method: immunoSEQ multiplex PCR; TCRdb's copy keeps in-frame clones and lacks some. Of hundreds of thousands of clones listed, approximately 89% are singletons. Specified treatment: 15 to 20 received Ad26.COV2.S at low or high dose, single or two shots; several received placebo; per-sample allocation not given. Specimens were obtained on day 63 following the first vaccine or placebo injection. Vaccine was an Ad26 vector expressing Wuhan-strain SARS-CoV-2 spike. For this clone: Its antigen is undetermined.

Study-level points and caveats: Researchers reported similar non-spike TCR breadth in vaccine and placebo recipients.

The chain links TRBV5-1 to TRBJ1-1; D remains ambiguous. Specimen: peripheral blood, collected in a trial of Ad26.COV2.S vaccine versus placebo. The TCR sequence derives from a person aged 18-60 years who received the Ad26.COV2.S COVID-19 vaccine or a placebo. CDR3: CASSLQSRNTEAFF. CDR3 DNA sequence: TGCGCCAGCAGCTTGCAAAGCCGGAACACTGAAGCTTTCTTT.